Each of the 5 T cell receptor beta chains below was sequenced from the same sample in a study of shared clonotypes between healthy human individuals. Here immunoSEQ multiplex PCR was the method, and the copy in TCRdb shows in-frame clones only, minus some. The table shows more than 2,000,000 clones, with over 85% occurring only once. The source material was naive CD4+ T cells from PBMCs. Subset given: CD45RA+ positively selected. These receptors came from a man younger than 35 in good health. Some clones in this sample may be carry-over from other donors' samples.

CDR3 bases: TGTGCCAGCAGCTTAATGGGACTAGCGGGAGGGCCCTCCGAGCAGTACTTC. This encodes CASSLMGLAGGPSEQYF. V is TRBV7-2 and J is TRBJ2-7, with TRBD2 matching over 16 bases. The germline gives CDR1 SGHTA, CDR2 FQGNSA. J was trimmed by 6 bases and V by 2 bases; bases with no gene match: 7. The CDR3 loop spans 17 amino acids.

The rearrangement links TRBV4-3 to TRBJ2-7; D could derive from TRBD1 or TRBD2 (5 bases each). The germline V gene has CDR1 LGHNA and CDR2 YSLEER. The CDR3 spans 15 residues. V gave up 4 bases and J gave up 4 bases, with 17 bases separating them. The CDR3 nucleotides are TGCGCCAGCAGCCTCAGTGAGGGGAGATCGTACGAGCAGTACTTC. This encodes CASSLSEGRSYEQYF.

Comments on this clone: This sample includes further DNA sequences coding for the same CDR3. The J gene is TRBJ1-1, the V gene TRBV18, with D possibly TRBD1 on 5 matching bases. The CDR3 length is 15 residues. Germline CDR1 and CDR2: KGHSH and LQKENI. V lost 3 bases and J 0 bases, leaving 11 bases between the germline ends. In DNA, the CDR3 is TGTGCCAGCTCACCCACCGGGACGGTGAACACTGAAGCTTTCTTT. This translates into CASSPTGTVNTEAFF.

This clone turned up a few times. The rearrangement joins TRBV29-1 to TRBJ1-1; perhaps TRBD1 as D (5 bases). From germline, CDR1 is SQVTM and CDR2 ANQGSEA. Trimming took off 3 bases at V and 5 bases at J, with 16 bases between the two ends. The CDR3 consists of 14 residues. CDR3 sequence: CSVEGRVVRTEAFF. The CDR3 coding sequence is TGCAGCGTTGAGGGCAGGGTGGTAAGAACTGAAGCTTTCTTT. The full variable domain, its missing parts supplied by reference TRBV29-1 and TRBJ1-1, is SAVISQKPSRDICQRGTSLTIQCQVDSQVTMMFWYRQQPGQSLTLIATANQGSEATYESGFVIDKFPISRPNLTFSTLTVSNMSPEDSSIYLCSVEGRVVRTEAFFGQGTRLTVV.

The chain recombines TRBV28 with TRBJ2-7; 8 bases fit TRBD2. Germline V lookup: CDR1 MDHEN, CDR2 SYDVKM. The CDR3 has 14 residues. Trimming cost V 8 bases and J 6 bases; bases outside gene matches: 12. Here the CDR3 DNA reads TGTGCCAGCCATAAAGCGGGAGTGGTGTTCGAGCAGTACTTC. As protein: CASHKAGVVFEQYF.